This note documents a single T cell receptor (beta chain) sequence. Its antigen remains unknown. V shed 8 bases and J shed 6 bases, with 16 bases lying between them. The length of the CDR3 is 14 residues. The germline CDR1 and CDR2 sequences are SNHLY and FYNNEI. Assay used: immunoSEQ multiplex PCR; TCRdb lists only in-frame clones, some missing. The repertoire includes about 130,000 clones, 70% to 90% of them detected once, and 9.5% sits in the top ten. This record belongs to a study of T cell responses to AZD1222 COVID-19 vaccine. Study-wide findings and caveats: It was only five to seven AZD1222 recipients who were seropositive at baseline. Clonal diversity was possibly underestimated; the donors were predominantly white British and more often female. With dominance at 160-218 and 743-854, vaccine-associated CD4 TCRs spanned spike.

The sample in question was peripheral blood, obtained 28 days after the second AZD1222 dose. This chain connects TRBV2 to TRBJ2-2; a possible D gene is TRBD2 (6 bases). This sequence originates from an adult who received the AZD1222 COVID-19 vaccine. Here the CDR3 DNA reads TGTGCCAGCGCCCGGAGGGAACGGGCCGGGGAGCTGTTTTTT. It is translated as CASARRERAGELFF.